These 6 T cell receptor beta chains originate from one sample sequenced in a study of T-cell memory formation after mild COVID-19. TCRdb passed the 5' RACE reads through MiXCR, listing each CDR3 protein once. Among a few hundred thousand distinct CDR3 sequences listed, 16% were seen once. Sequencing was done on a sample of PBMCs or a T cell subset sorted from them (not recorded which). Receptors originate from a man younger than 35 who had mild COVID-19 (a few samples of this study predate the infection). Cell type and time point are not known.

The chain combines TRBV7-9 with TRBJ2-3; TRBD2 agrees at 13 bases. Germline V lookup: CDR1 SEHNR, CDR2 FQNEAQ (reference sequence). The CDR3 consists of 16 residues. The V and J ends lost 4 bases and 4 bases, in that order; junction bases with no gene match: 5. CDR3 in DNA: TGTGCCAGCAGCTCGAGACTAGCGGGGGGCCCAGATACGCAGTATTTT. Encoded protein: CASSSRLAGGPDTQYF.

This clonotype was found once. The V call is TRBV6-6, the J call TRBJ2-7; 8 positions agree with TRBD2. The junction had 13 bases not matched to a gene; V was cut back by 6 bases and J by 6 bases. CDR3 length equals 15 residues. Germline V gene sequence: CDR1 MNHNY, CDR2 SVGAGI (reference sequence). CDR3 region: CASSQIRRTSREQYF. The CDR3 coding sequence is TGTGCCAGCAGCCAAATAAGGAGGACTAGCCGCGAGCAGTACTTC.

This chain uses TRBV6-5 with TRBJ2-7; 11 nucleotides agree with TRBD2. J gave up 4 bases and V 8 bases, and 4 bases lay outside the gene matches. CDR3 length equals 13 residues. Germline V gene lookup returns CDR1 MNHEY and CDR2 SVGAGI. DNA of the CDR3: TGTGCCAGCGGAGGGACTAGCGGATACGAGCAGTACTTC. Its translation is CASGGTSGYEQYF.

This clonotype was recorded at least ten times. The chain uses TRBV5-1 and TRBJ2-3, with D hard to call. This CDR3 is 13 amino acids long. V dropped 3 bases and J dropped 4 bases, with 9 bases sitting between them. Germline V gives CDR1 SGHRS, CDR2 YFSETQ. In DNA, the CDR3 is TGCGCCAGCAGCTCCCCTGGGCCAGATACGCAGTATTTT. It codes for CASSSPGPDTQYF.

This clonotype was counted a few times. This chain connects TRBV20-1 to TRBJ2-3, with unresolved D. The CDR3 totals 13 residues. The V and J ends lost 2 bases and 3 bases respectively, with 9 bases between them. Germline CDR1 DFQATT, CDR2 SNEGSKA (reference sequence). The CDR3 reads CSARTQPTDTQYF. The CDR3 nucleotides read TGCAGTGCTAGAACCCAGCCAACAGATACGCAGTATTTT.

This chain uses TRBV23-1 with TRBJ2-3; TRBD2 matches 7 bases. TRBV23-1 is labeled an ORF, and its function is uncertain. The J segment lost 2 bases and the V segment lost 6 bases, leaving 8 bases of the junction unmatched. The CDR3 is 15 amino acids. CDR3 region: CASRSGDWPTDTQYF. The DNA of the CDR3 is TGCGCCAGCAGGAGCGGGGATTGGCCCACAGATACGCAGTATTTT.